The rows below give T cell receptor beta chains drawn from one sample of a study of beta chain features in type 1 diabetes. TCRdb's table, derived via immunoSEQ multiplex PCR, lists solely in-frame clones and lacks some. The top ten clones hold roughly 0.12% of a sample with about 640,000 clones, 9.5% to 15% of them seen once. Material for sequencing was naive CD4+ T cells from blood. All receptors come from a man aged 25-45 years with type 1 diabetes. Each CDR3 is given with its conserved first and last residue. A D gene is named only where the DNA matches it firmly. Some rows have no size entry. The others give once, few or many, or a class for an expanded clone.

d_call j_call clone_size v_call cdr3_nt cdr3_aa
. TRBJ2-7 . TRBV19 TGTGCCAGTAGTATCCGGAAGGGGGGAGATTCCTACGAGCAGTACTTC CASSIRKGGDSYEQYF
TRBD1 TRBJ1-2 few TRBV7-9 TGTGCCAGCAGTTCGGGACAGGGGGAAGGCTACACCTTC CASSSGQGEGYTF
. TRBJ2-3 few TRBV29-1 TGCAGCGTTGAACGGACTAGCACAGATACGCAGTATTTT CSVERTSTDTQYF
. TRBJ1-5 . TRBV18 TGTGCCAGCTCCCGACGGGAGGAGAATCAGCCCCAGCATTTT CASSRREENQPQHF
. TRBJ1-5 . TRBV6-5 TGTGCCAGCAGTTACAAGAATGCGGATCGGGAGTATTTT CASSYKNADREYF
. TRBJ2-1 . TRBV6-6 TGTGCCAGCAGTAAGGACCCAGCGGGCAATGAGCAGTTCTTC CASSKDPAGNEQFF
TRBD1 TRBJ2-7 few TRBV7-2 TGTGCCAGCAGCCAGGGGACAGGGAGTTACTACGAGCAGTACTTC CASSQGTGSYYEQYF
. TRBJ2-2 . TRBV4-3 TGCGCCAGCAGCCAGGAGGGACACTCGATTAACACCGGGGAGCTGTTTTTT CASSQEGHSINTGELFF
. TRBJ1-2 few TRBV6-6 TGTGCCAGCACTCCCTCAGTGGGGAATGGCTACACCTTC CASTPSVGNGYTF
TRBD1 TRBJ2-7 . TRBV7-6 TGTGCCAGCAGCTGGGACAGGGGGCAAGGGTACGAGCAGTACTTC CASSWDRGQGYEQYF
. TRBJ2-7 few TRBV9 TGTGCCAGCAGCGTAGCTCAGGACATATCCTACGAGCAGTACTTC CASSVAQDISYEQYF
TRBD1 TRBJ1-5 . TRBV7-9 TGTGCCAGCAGCTTACAAGGGGGCGGGCAGCCCCAGCATTTT CASSLQGGGQPQHF
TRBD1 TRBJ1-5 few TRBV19 TGTGCCAGTAGAGGACAGGGGGAGAAGCCCCAGCATTTT CASRGQGEKPQHF
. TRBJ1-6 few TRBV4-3 TGCGCCAGCAGCCAAGTCCAGGTTAGCCGCTATAATTCACCCCTCCACTTT CASSQVQVSRYNSPLHF
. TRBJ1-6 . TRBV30 TGTGCCTGGACTCCATTAGCCTCGACGTGGTCACCCCTCCACTTT CAWTPLASTWSPLHF
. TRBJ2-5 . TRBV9 TGTGCCAGCAGCGTAGCTCTGGGAGCCCAAGAGACCCAGTACTTC CASSVALGAQETQYF
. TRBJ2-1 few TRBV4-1 TGCGCCAGCAGGCGAACAGGGATAACCAACAATGAGCAGTTCTTC CASRRTGITNNEQFF
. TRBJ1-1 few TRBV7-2 TGTGCCAGCAGCTTCCAGGGGCTACAGAACACTGAAGCTTTCTTT CASSFQGLQNTEAFF
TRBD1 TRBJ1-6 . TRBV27 TGTGCCAGCGGCACCTTTGGACAGGGCGGTTCACCCCTCCACTTT CASGTFGQGGSPLHF
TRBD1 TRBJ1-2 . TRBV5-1 TGCGCCAGCAGCTCTATGACAGGGGACTATGGCTACACCTTC CASSSMTGDYGYTF